The rows below give T cell receptor beta chains drawn from one sample of a study of cytomegalovirus exposure and HLA in healthy donors. TCRdb's table, derived via immunoSEQ multiplex PCR, lists solely in-frame clones and lacks some. The record lists approximately 200,000 clones, of which the ten most abundant hold roughly 0.74%. What was sequenced was PBMCs. These receptors all stem from a boy aged 5-17 years in good health and CMV-seronegative. Both conserved end residues are part of each CDR3. A D gene is named only where the DNA matches it firmly.

V gene,J gene,D gene,CDR3 protein,CDR3 DNA
TRBV5-1,TRBJ2-5,TRBD2,CASSPLAGAETQYF,TGCGCCAGCAGCCCCTTAGCGGGGGCTGAGACCCAGTACTTC
TRBV5-1,TRBJ2-3,TRBD2,CASSLGTSGNTDTQYF,TGCGCCAGCAGCTTGGGGACTAGCGGAAACACAGATACGCAGTATTTT
TRBV29-1,TRBJ2-3,-,CSVSGFPYTDTQYF,TGCAGCGTATCAGGGTTCCCTTACACAGATACGCAGTATTTT
TRBV6-5,TRBJ1-2,-,CASSYAPRTANYGYTF,TGTGCCAGCAGTTACGCACCCAGGACAGCAAACTATGGCTACACCTTC
TRBV7-8,TRBJ2-7,-,CASSLGQIYEQYF,TGTGCCAGCAGCTTGGGGCAGATCTACGAGCAGTACTTC
TRBV9,TRBJ2-2,-,CASSLLEGRGELFF,TGTGCCAGCAGCCTTTTGGAGGGCCGGGGGGAGCTGTTTTTT
TRBV5-6,TRBJ1-1,-,CASGLPISGASTEAFF,TGTGCCAGCGGCCTTCCAATCTCTGGGGCTAGCACTGAAGCTTTCTTT
TRBV6-1,TRBJ2-7,-,CASSERGIPYEQYF,TGTGCCAGCAGTGAAAGAGGCATTCCCTACGAGCAGTACTTC
TRBV28,TRBJ1-4,-,CASRQPGLVRGEKLFF,TGTGCCAGCAGGCAACCGGGCCTGGTAAGGGGCGAAAAACTGTTTTTT
TRBV10-3,TRBJ1-3,-,CAIRDSGAGNTIYF,TGTGCCATCAGGGACAGTGGGGCTGGAAACACCATATATTTT
TRBV4-2,TRBJ1-5,-,CASSQGGRPWGNQPQHF,TGTGCCAGCAGCCAAGGCGGCCGCCCCTGGGGCAATCAGCCCCAGCATTTT
TRBV7-7,TRBJ2-5,-,CASSLSPGGPQETQYF,TGTGCTAGCAGCTTGTCCCCAGGGGGGCCCCAAGAGACCCAGTACTTC
TRBV7-2,TRBJ2-7,TRBD1,CASSLVPGQDAAYEQYF,TGTGCCAGCAGCTTAGTCCCCGGACAGGACGCGGCCTACGAGCAGTACTTC
TRBV28,TRBJ2-7,-,CASSALQEAYEQYF,TGTGCCAGCAGCGCCTTGCAGGAGGCCTACGAGCAGTACTTC
TRBV19,TRBJ2-5,TRBD2,CASASTGGGQETQYF,TGTGCCAGTGCTTCGACGGGGGGAGGCCAAGAGACCCAGTACTTC
TRBV29-1,TRBJ2-5,-,CSVGGGKREQYF,TGCAGCGTTGGTGGGGGCAAGAGGGAACAGTACTTC
TRBV9,TRBJ1-3,TRBD1,CASSLMDRAVNTIYF,TGTGCCAGCAGCCTAATGGACAGGGCAGTAAACACCATATATTTT
TRBV4-1,TRBJ2-7,TRBD1,CASSQAGAGGFSEQYF,TGCGCCAGCAGCCAAGCCGGGGCAGGGGGTTTCTCCGAGCAGTACTTC
TRBV19,TRBJ1-2,TRBD1,CASSQQGANYGYTF,TGTGCCAGTAGTCAACAGGGGGCGAACTATGGCTACACCTTC
TRBV11-2,TRBJ1-6,-,CASSLGVSNSPLHF,TGTGCCAGCAGCTTAGGAGTCTCGAATTCACCCCTCCACTTT
TRBV6-6,TRBJ1-5,TRBD1,CASRLGQSSNQPQHF,TGTGCCAGCAGGCTGGGACAGTCTAGCAATCAGCCCCAGCATTTT
TRBV30,TRBJ1-6,-,CAWRGRGGNSPLHF,TGTGCCTGGAGGGGGCGGGGAGGAAATTCACCCCTCCACTTT
TRBV19,TRBJ1-2,TRBD1,CASSARRGQGANGYTF,TGTGCCAGTAGTGCCCGCCGGGGACAGGGGGCAAACGGCTACACCTTC
TRBV6-1,TRBJ2-1,-,CASGGTGWGNEQFF,TGTGCCAGCGGTGGCACGGGATGGGGCAATGAGCAGTTCTTC
TRBV19,TRBJ1-1,-,CASEDGVNTEAFF,TGTGCCAGTGAAGACGGGGTGAACACTGAAGCTTTCTTT
TRBV5-8,TRBJ2-7,-,CASRGETDYEQYF,TGTGCCAGCAGGGGTGAGACTGACTACGAGCAGTACTTC
TRBV30,TRBJ2-5,TRBD2,CAWSVGRGEETQYF,TGTGCCTGGAGTGTAGGGCGGGGGGAAGAGACCCAGTACTTC
TRBV4-2,TRBJ1-5,-,CASSQETVNQPQHF,TGTGCCAGCAGCCAAGAGACAGTAAATCAGCCCCAGCATTTT
TRBV28,TRBJ2-7,-,CASSPRGSYEQYF,TGTGCCAGCAGCCCCCGGGGGTCCTACGAGCAGTACTTC
TRBV6-5,TRBJ1-5,TRBD1,CASRSDRGSNQPQHF,TGTGCCAGCAGATCCGACAGGGGGTCGAATCAGCCCCAGCATTTT
TRBV5-1,TRBJ2-5,-,CASSLGGEQYF,TGCGCCAGCAGCTTGGGTGGGGAGCAGTACTTC
TRBV5-4,TRBJ2-1,-,CASSLPGGSDEQFF,TGTGCCAGCAGCTTGCCCGGCGGGTCGGATGAGCAGTTCTTC
TRBV6-5,TRBJ1-1,-,CASYRAGNTEAFF,TGTGCCAGCTACAGGGCCGGGAACACTGAAGCTTTCTTT
TRBV27,TRBJ1-1,TRBD1,CASSSGQANTEAFF,TGTGCCAGCAGTTCAGGACAGGCGAACACTGAAGCTTTCTTT
TRBV14,TRBJ1-3,-,CASSQDKTGSGNTIYF,TGTGCCAGCAGCCAAGATAAAACAGGGTCTGGAAACACCATATATTTT
TRBV19,TRBJ2-7,-,CASSSRRDYEQYF,TGTGCCAGTAGTTCTAGGAGGGACTACGAGCAGTACTTC
TRBV11-3,TRBJ2-5,-,CASSSRDQETQYF,TGTGCCAGCAGCTCGAGGGATCAAGAGACCCAGTACTTC
TRBV7-2,TRBJ2-7,TRBD2,CASSLAGGTFYEQYF,TGTGCCAGCAGCTTAGCGGGGGGGACCTTTTACGAGCAGTACTTC
TRBV9,TRBJ1-2,TRBD1,CASSGTGGWGYTF,TGTGCCAGCAGCGGAACAGGGGGCTGGGGCTACACCTTC
TRBV5-1,TRBJ2-3,TRBD2,CASRGAAGGGTDTQYF,TGCGCCAGCAGGGGAGCGGCGGGGGGCGGCACAGATACGCAGTATTTT
TRBV13,TRBJ2-7,TRBD2,CASRLAGDPYEQYF,TGTGCCAGCAGGTTGGCGGGGGATCCCTACGAGCAGTACTTC
TRBV14,TRBJ2-7,TRBD2,CASSHNSGGPYEQYF,TGTGCCAGCAGCCATAATAGCGGGGGACCCTACGAGCAGTACTTC
TRBV5-1,TRBJ2-5,-,CASSRDQETQYF,TGCGCCAGCAGCCGGGACCAAGAGACCCAGTACTTC
TRBV19,TRBJ1-5,-,CASLKGHYSNQPQHF,TGTGCCTCTTTAAAAGGACACTATAGCAATCAGCCCCAGCATTTT
TRBV9,TRBJ1-5,-,CASSAGGGQPQHF,TGTGCCAGCAGCGCCGGGGGGGGTCAGCCCCAGCATTTT
TRBV27,TRBJ2-7,-,CASSPGSSYEQYF,TGTGCCAGCAGCCCCGGGAGCTCCTACGAGCAGTACTTC
TRBV5-4,TRBJ2-7,-,CASSFGTHYEQYF,TGTGCCAGCAGCTTCGGGACACATTACGAGCAGTACTTC
TRBV2,TRBJ2-1,TRBD2,CASRFTSGVGDEQFF,TGTGCCAGCCGCTTCACTAGCGGGGTAGGGGATGAGCAGTTCTTC
TRBV10-2,TRBJ2-2,TRBD2,CASSLSGGAGELFF,TGCGCCAGCAGCCTTAGCGGGGGGGCAGGGGAGCTGTTTTTT
TRBV6-1,TRBJ2-1,TRBD2,CASSAGEAYNEQFF,TGTGCCAGCAGCGCGGGGGAAGCCTACAATGAGCAGTTCTTC
TRBV27,TRBJ2-3,-,CASSLGPTRGSTDTQYF,TGTGCCAGCAGTTTGGGCCCTACCCGGGGTAGCACAGATACGCAGTATTTT
TRBV11-1,TRBJ2-2,TRBD1,CASSFLGWDRVNTGELFF,TGTGCCAGCAGCTTCCTCGGCTGGGACAGGGTAAACACCGGGGAGCTGTTTTTT
TRBV11-3,TRBJ2-3,-,CASSLGNDIQYF,TGTGCCAGCAGCTTAGGCAACGACATCCAGTATTTT